The 15 T cell receptor beta chains below all came from one sample that was sequenced in a study of CD8 T cells in Susac syndrome. About 0.5 to 1 ug RNA was reverse transcribed with random hexamers. TCRdb ran MiXCR on the immunoSEQ multiplex PCR reads and lists one entry per CDR3 protein. The table records 150,000 to 200,000 distinct CDR3 sequences, approximately 95% of them present only once. Sequenced input: CD4+ T cells from PBMCs. These receptors originate from a human donor in good health.

This clonotype appeared once. CDR3 sequence (DNA): TGTGCCAGCAGCCCGTTTGGGAGGGAAAAGCTCTACGAGCAGTACTTC. It encodes CASSPFGREKLYEQYF. The rearrangement uses TRBV6-2 or TRBV6-3 and TRBJ2-7, with 7 positions matching TRBD2. This CDR3 is 16 amino acids long. CDR1 MNHEY and CDR2 SVGEGT come from the germline V gene. Trimming removed 6 bases from V and 3 bases from J; junction bases left unmatched: 14.

The chain uses TRBV29-1 and TRBJ2-5; D gene unclear. This CDR3 is built from 15 residues. The V end was cut by 0 bases, the J end by 0 bases, with 11 bases between. Per the germline V gene, CDR1 is SQVTM and CDR2 is ANQGSEA. DNA of the CDR3: TGCAGCGTTGAAGATAGCAGGCCGTACCAAGAGACCCAGTACTTC. Protein: CSVEDSRPYQETQYF.

The chain uses TRBV15 and TRBJ1-6; D call uncertain. V was clipped by 0 bases and J by 5 bases, with 2 bases between them. CDR1 and CDR2 (germline): LNHNV, YYDKDF (reference sequence). The CDR3 spans 13 residues. This chain's CDR3 is CATSRENNSPLHF. CDR3 nucleotide sequence: TGTGCCACCAGCAGAGAAAATAATTCACCCCTCCACTTT.

V and J are TRBV19 and TRBJ2-1; 7 bases fit TRBD1. The length of the CDR3 is 15 residues. Germline V CDR1 and CDR2: LNHDA, SQIVND (reference sequence). The trim removed 3 bases at V and 9 bases at J, leaving 11 bases unmatched. CDR3 nucleotide sequence: TGTGCCAGTAGTATTACCGAGACAGGGTCTCTTGAGCAGTTCTTC. It yields the protein CASSITETGSLEQFF.

This rearrangement joins TRBV29-1 to TRBJ2-5, with a tentative D call TRBD2 (6 bases). Germline assignment: CDR1 SQVTM and CDR2 ANQGSEA. The germline V and J ends were trimmed by 4 bases and 5 bases, with 14 bases remaining between them. The CDR3 runs to 13 residues. The CDR3 region is CSVASAGPETQYF. DNA for the CDR3: TGCAGCGTTGCGTCGGCGGGACCCGAGACCCAGTACTTC. Looking up the rest from reference TRBV29-1 and TRBJ2-5 gives the full variable domain: SAVISQKPSRDICQRGTSLTIQCQVDSQVTMMFWYRQQPGQSLTLIATANQGSEATYESGFVIDKFPISRPNLTFSTLTVSNMSPEDSSIYLCSVASAGPETQYFGPGTRLLVL.

The V and J genes are TRBV7-2 and TRBJ2-7; 7 nucleotides match TRBD2. Germline trimming cut 6 bases from V and 2 bases from J; bases unmatched to any gene: 10. Per germline, CDR1 SGHTA and CDR2 FQGNSA. This CDR3 comprises 15 residues. CDR3 region: CASSSQTSSPYEQYF. The CDR3 DNA is TGTGCCAGCAGTTCTCAGACTAGCAGCCCCTACGAGCAGTACTTC.

The chain has TRBV7-9 and TRBJ2-1, with D unclear. The length of the CDR3 is 13 residues. V was pared by 5 bases and J by 5 bases, with 10 bases between. CDR1 is SEHNR, CDR2 FQNEAQ, per germline (reference sequence). The CDR3 protein is CASSPAGHNEQFF. CDR3 bases: TGTGCCAGCAGCCCGGCCGGCCACAATGAGCAGTTCTTC.

The genes are TRBV20-1 and TRBJ1-5; 8 bases fit TRBD1. Germline V gene data show CDR1 as DFQATT and CDR2 as SNEGSKA (reference sequence). There are 14 residues in the CDR3. Trimming cost V 5 bases and J 3 bases; bases outside gene matches: 6. The CDR3 DNA reads as TGCAGTGCTCCCGACAGGGGAACCAATCAGCCCCAGCATTTT. This codes for CSAPDRGTNQPQHF.

The chain is built from TRBV27 and TRBJ2-1; D possibly corresponds to TRBD1 (6 bases). Trimming cost V 5 bases and J 0 bases, with 11 bases left between them. From germline, CDR1 is MNHEY and CDR2 SMNVEV (reference sequence). The CDR3 totals 15 residues. The DNA for the CDR3 is TGTGCCAGCAGTGAACACAGGGTCTCCTACAATGAGCAGTTCTTC. It yields the protein CASSEHRVSYNEQFF.

V gene TRBV20-1 combines with J gene TRBJ2-5; weak D call: TRBD1 (7 bases). This CDR3 region has 14 residues. The V end was cut by 4 bases, the J end by 6 bases, with 18 bases between. From germline, CDR1 is DFQATT and CDR2 SNEGSKA (reference sequence). CDR3 coding DNA: TGCAGTGCTAACGGACAGGAGGGTCGGAAGACCCAGTACTTC. It translates to CSANGQEGRKTQYF.

The chain couples TRBV2 to TRBJ2-1; 15 nucleotides agree with TRBD2. The CDR3 is 17 residues long. V dropped 8 bases and J dropped 9; count of bases not matched to a gene: 14. Per germline, CDR1 SNHLY and CDR2 FYNNEI. The CDR3 is CASSPTGGLAGGIEQFF. As DNA, the CDR3 is TGTGCCAGCTCCCCCACCGGGGGACTAGCGGGAGGAATTGAGCAGTTCTTC.

The chain carries TRBV7-3 and TRBJ2-3, with D perhaps TRBD2 (5 bases). Germline V CDR1 and CDR2: SGHTA, FQGTGA. This CDR3 region has 15 residues. The ends were cut back, 2 bases at V and 2 bases at J, with 11 bases in the middle. The CDR3 nucleotides read TGTGCCAGCAGCTTAGCGAGGGCCACCACAGATACGCAGTATTTT. This translates into CASSLARATTDTQYF.

The rearrangement links TRBV2 to TRBJ1-5; D is unresolved. V was trimmed by 3 bases and J by 2 bases, leaving 11 bases between them. Germline V gene lookup returns CDR1 SNHLY and CDR2 FYNNEI. The CDR3 consists of 15 residues. DNA for the CDR3: TGTGCCAGCAGTGAGCTTGTCCCGGGCAATCAGCCCCAGCATTTT. Its translation is CASSELVPGNQPQHF.

This clonotype came up once. This chain links TRBV29-1 with TRBJ2-2, with D possibly being TRBD1 or TRBD2 (5 bases each). The V end was cut by 3 bases, the J end by 6 bases, with 5 bases between. CDR3 length: 11 amino acids. CDR1 is SQVTM, CDR2 ANQGSEA, per germline. CDR3 protein: CSVEGAGELFF. DNA for the CDR3: TGCAGCGTTGAGGGGGCCGGGGAGCTGTTTTTT.

The chain combines TRBV3-1 with TRBJ2-2; the D is unclear. Trimming took off 4 bases at V and 3 bases at J, with 6 bases between the two ends. The germline V gene has CDR1 LGHDT and CDR2 YNNKEL (reference sequence). The CDR3 is 13 amino acids. The CDR3 loop reads CASSPPYTGELFF. The CDR3 DNA reads TGTGCCAGCAGCCCGCCGTACACCGGGGAGCTGTTTTTT.